The TCR beta chain under discussion was sequenced for a study of blood T cell repertoires in COVID-19. The germline gives CDR1 MNHEY, CDR2 SMNVEV (reference sequence). V was trimmed by 2 bases and J by 0 bases, leaving 17 bases between them. The CDR3 sequence is 18 residues long. Authors' methods: Amplification from reference gene primers served as the basis for estimated nucleated cell counts. Assay used: immunoSEQ multiplex PCR; TCRdb lists only in-frame clones, some missing. D and trimming come from the DNA, and the V and J calls and clone size come from that table. The table lists about 170,000 clones, about 87% of them singletons. In Seattle, patients joined the study during active infection and were tracked longitudinally.

Sample: peripheral blood. The receptor's source is a woman of 80 years or more with COVID-19, enrolled during active disease. The chain employs TRBV27 and TRBJ2-1; D is possibly TRBD2 (5 bases). CDR3 sequence reads: CASSLTPSSPSSYNEQFF. Here the CDR3 DNA reads TGTGCCAGCAGTTTAACCCCATCTAGCCCAAGCTCCTACAATGAGCAGTTCTTC.